A single sample gave rise to the 10 T cell receptor beta chains below, sequenced in a study of blood T cell repertoires in COVID-19. Sequencing used immunoSEQ multiplex PCR; TCRdb keeps in-frame clones, though not all of them. The sample holds tens of thousands of clones; 60% to 85% are singletons and the top ten take roughly 50%. The sample was peripheral blood. The receptors derive from a human donor in a cohort sampled during active COVID-19.

The count of this clone is one. The rearrangement links TRBV18 to TRBJ2-3, with TRBD1 identical over 8 bases. The germline CDR1 and CDR2 sequences are KGHSH and LQKENI. Trimming at V came to 2 bases and at J to 4 bases, leaving 5 bases not matched to a gene. There are 15 residues in the CDR3. CDR3 nucleotides: TGTGCCAGCTCACCAGGACAGGGTGAGTCAGATACGCAGTATTTT. Translation: CASSPGQGESDTQYF. Full variable domain (outside the CDR3, taken from reference TRBV18 and TRBJ2-3): NAGVMQNPRHLVRRRGQEARLRCSPMKGHSHVYWYRQLPEEGLKFMVYLQKENIIDESGMPKERFSAEFPKEGPSILRIQQVVRGDSAAYFCASSPGQGESDTQYFGPGTRLTVL.

The chain couples TRBV10-3 to TRBJ2-7; the D gene is possibly TRBD2 (6 bases). Trimming stripped 6 bases from V and 2 bases from J, with 11 bases between. The CDR3 is 13 residues long. CDR1 ENHRY and CDR2 SYGVKD come from the germline V gene. For the CDR3, the DNA is TGTGCCATCAGAGGGACTTTACCCTACGAGCAGTACTTC. This sequence encodes CAIRGTLPYEQYF.

This clone has only a few counts. The CDR3 reads CSVEGPRGRAGDPYEQYF. As DNA, the CDR3 is TGCAGCGTTGAAGGCCCTCGGGGAAGGGCAGGGGACCCCTACGAGCAGTACTTC. The chain links TRBV29-1 to TRBJ2-7, with TRBD1 as a possible D gene (6 bases). Between the trimmed V and J ends, which lost 1 base and 2 bases, there was a span of 24 bases. Germline CDR1 is SQVTM and CDR2 is ANQGSEA. CDR3 size: 18 residues.

CDR3 nucleotides: TGTGCCAGCAGCCAAGCGGGGGGCTTGGCGGGAGTTCGAGAGCAGTACTTC. It translates to CASSQAGGLAGVREQYF. The chain couples TRBV3-1 (or the pseudogene TRBV3-2) to TRBJ2-7; weak D call: TRBD2 (7 bases). Per the germline V gene, CDR1 is LGHDT and CDR2 is YNNKEL (reference sequence). With 1 base removed from V and 7 bases from J, the gap between germline ends came to 23 bases. This CDR3 contains 17 residues.

The chain recombines TRBV10-3 with TRBJ2-7, with TRBD1 matching 11 bases. Germline CDR1 and CDR2: ENHRY and SYGVKD. V lost 2 bases, J lost 6 bases, and 6 bases stayed unmatched. CDR3 size: 15 residues. The CDR3 nucleotides are TGTGCCATCAGTGAGGCCCGGGACAGGGGGGCCGAGCAGTACTTC. Translating gives CAISEARDRGAEQYF.

V usage is TRBV4-2 and J usage is TRBJ1-2; a possible D gene is TRBD1 (6 bases). Per the germline V gene, CDR1 is LGHNA and CDR2 is YNFKEQ. The CDR3 runs 15 residues. The V end lost 1 base, the J end lost 8 bases, and 17 bases lay between the germline ends. The CDR3 region is CASSQAGGVGGGYTF. CDR3 coding DNA: TGTGCCAGCAGCCAAGCGGGAGGGGTCGGGGGCGGCTACACCTTC.

The chain recombines TRBV19 with TRBJ2-1, with D unclear. The germline V gene has CDR1 LNHDA and CDR2 SQIVND (reference sequence). The V end lost 3 bases, the J end lost 4 bases, and 7 bases lay between the germline ends. The CDR3 totals 13 residues. The CDR3 sequence: CASSINRYNEQFF. The CDR3 region has the DNA TGTGCCAGTAGTATCAATAGATACAATGAGCAGTTCTTC.

This clone came up once. The chain links TRBV5-5 to TRBJ1-1; D gene uncertain. The germline V gene has CDR1 SGHKS and CDR2 YYEKEE (reference sequence). The CDR3 spans 13 residues. V was clipped by 4 bases and J by 1 base, with 8 bases between them. CDR3 sequence: CASSTDTNTEAFF. DNA of the CDR3: TGTGCCAGCAGCACCGACACGAACACTGAAGCTTTCTTT.

CDR3 loop: CASSRRDTPVPNSPLHF. The DNA of the CDR3 is TGTGCCAGCAGTCGACGGGACACTCCGGTGCCGAATTCACCCCTCCACTTT. The chain recombines TRBV28 with TRBJ1-6; TRBD1 might be the D (6 bases). V was trimmed by 5 bases and J by 7 bases, leaving 21 bases between them. There are 17 residues in the CDR3. Germline assignment: CDR1 MDHEN and CDR2 SYDVKM.

The V and J genes are TRBV6-5 and TRBJ1-6, with TRBD1 identical over 11 bases. Germline lookup yields CDR1 MNHEY and CDR2 SVGAGI. The CDR3 extends over 14 amino acids. V shed 6 bases, J shed 10 bases, and the junction held 5 bases outside the gene matches. The CDR3 DNA is TGTGCCAGCAGATTGGACAGGGGGCAATCACCCCTCCACTTT. Encoded protein: CASRLDRGQSPLHF.